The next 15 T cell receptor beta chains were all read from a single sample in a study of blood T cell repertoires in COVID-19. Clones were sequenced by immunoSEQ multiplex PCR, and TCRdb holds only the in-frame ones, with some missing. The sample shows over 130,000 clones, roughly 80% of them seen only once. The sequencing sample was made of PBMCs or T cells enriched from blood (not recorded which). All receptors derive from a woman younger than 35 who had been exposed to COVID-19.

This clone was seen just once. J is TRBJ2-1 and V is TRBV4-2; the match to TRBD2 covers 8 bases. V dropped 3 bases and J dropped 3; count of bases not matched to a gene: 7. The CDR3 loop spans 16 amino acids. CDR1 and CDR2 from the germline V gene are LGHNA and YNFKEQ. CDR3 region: CASSHLWSGSYNEQFF. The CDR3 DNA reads TGTGCCAGCAGCCATCTATGGAGCGGGAGCTACAATGAGCAGTTCTTC.

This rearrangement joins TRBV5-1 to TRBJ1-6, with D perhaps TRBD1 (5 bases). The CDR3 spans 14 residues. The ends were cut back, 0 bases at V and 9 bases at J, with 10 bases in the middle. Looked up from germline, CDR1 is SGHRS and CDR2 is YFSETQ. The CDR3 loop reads CASSLAGNGSPLHF. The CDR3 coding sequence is TGCGCCAGCAGCTTGGCAGGGAACGGTTCACCCCTCCACTTT.

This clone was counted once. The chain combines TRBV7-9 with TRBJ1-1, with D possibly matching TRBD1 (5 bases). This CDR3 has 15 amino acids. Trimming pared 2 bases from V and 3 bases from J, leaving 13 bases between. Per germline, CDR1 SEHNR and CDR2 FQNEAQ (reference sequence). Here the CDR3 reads CASSLNTGHHTEAFF. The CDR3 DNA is TGTGCCAGCAGCTTAAATACCGGACATCACACTGAAGCTTTCTTT.

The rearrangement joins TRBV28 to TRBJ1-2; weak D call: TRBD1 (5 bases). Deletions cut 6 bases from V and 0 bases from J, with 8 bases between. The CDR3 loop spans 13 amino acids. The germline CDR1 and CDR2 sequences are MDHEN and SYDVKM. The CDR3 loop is CASSRVANYGYTF. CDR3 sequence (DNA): TGTGCCAGCAGCAGGGTAGCTAACTATGGCTACACCTTC.

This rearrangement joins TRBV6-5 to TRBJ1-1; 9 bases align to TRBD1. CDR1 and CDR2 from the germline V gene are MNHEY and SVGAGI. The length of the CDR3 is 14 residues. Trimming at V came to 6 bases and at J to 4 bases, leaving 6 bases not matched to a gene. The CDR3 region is CASSWGQGVTEAFF. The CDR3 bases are TGTGCCAGCAGCTGGGGACAGGGTGTCACTGAAGCTTTCTTT.

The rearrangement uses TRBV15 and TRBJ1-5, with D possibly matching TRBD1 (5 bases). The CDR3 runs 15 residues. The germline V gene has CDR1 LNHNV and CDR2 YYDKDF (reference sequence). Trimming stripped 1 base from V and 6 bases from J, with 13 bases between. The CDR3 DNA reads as TGTGCCACCAGCAGAGCCTGGGGCAGGGTTCAGCCCCAGCATTTT. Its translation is CATSRAWGRVQPQHF.

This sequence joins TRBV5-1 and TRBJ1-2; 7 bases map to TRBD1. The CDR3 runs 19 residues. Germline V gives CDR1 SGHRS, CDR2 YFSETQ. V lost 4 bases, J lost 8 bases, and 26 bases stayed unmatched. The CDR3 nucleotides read TGCGCCAGCAGCCCTGGGACAGTTAGCAGTCTAACTATGGTTGTCGGCTACACCTTC. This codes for CASSPGTVSSLTMVVGYTF.

The CDR3 sequence: CASSPGDGGNQPQHF. The CDR3 bases are TGCGCCAGCAGCCCGGGCGATGGGGGGAATCAGCCCCAGCATTTT. The J gene is TRBJ1-5, the V gene TRBV5-1, with D tentatively TRBD1 (5 bases). Trimming shortened V by 4 bases and J by 4 bases, and 15 bases separated the two germline ends. CDR1 SGHRS and CDR2 YFSETQ come from the germline V gene. This CDR3 contains 15 residues.

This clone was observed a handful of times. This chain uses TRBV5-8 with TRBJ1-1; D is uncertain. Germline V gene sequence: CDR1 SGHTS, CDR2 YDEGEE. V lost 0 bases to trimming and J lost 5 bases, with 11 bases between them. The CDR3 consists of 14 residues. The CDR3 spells CASSLAGVLTEAFF. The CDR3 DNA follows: TGTGCCAGCAGCTTGGCAGGTGTTCTAACTGAAGCTTTCTTT.

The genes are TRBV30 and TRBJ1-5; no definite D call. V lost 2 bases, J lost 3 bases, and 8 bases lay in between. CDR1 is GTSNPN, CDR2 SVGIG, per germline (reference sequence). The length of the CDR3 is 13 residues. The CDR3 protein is CAWSRGPNQPQHF. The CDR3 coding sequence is TGTGCCTGGAGTCGAGGTCCCAATCAGCCCCAGCATTTT.

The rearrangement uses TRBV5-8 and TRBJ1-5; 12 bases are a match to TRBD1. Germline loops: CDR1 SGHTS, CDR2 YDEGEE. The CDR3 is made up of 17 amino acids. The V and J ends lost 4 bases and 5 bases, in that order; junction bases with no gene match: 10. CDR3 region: CASSPGWGQGAHQPQHF. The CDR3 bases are TGTGCCAGCAGCCCGGGGTGGGGACAGGGGGCTCATCAGCCCCAGCATTTT.

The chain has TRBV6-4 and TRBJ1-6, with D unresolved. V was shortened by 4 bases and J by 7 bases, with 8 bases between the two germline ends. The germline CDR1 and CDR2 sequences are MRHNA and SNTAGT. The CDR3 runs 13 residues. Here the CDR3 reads CASSGEYNSPLHF. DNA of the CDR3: TGTGCCAGCAGTGGAGAATACAATTCACCCCTCCACTTT.

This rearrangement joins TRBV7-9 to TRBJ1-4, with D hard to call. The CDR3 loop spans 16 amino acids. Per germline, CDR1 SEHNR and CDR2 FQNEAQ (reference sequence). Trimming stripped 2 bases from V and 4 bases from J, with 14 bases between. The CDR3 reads CASSLPGLENNEKLFF. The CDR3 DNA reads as TGTGCCAGCAGCTTACCCGGTCTGGAGAATAATGAAAAACTGTTTTTT.

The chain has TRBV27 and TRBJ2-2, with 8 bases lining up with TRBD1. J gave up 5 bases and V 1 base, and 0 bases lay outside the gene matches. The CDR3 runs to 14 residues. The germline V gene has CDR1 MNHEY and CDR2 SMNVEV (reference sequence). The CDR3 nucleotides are TGTGCCAGCAGTTTATACAGGGGGACCGGGGAGCTGTTTTTT. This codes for CASSLYRGTGELFF.

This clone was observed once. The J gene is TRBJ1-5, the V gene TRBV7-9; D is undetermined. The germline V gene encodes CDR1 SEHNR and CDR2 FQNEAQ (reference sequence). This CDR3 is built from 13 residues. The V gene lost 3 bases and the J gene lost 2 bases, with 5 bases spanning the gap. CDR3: CASSFPGNQPQHF. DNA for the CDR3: TGTGCCAGCAGCTTTCCGGGCAATCAGCCCCAGCATTTT. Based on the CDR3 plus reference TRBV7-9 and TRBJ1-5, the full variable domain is DTGVSQNPRHKITKRGQNVTFRCDPISEHNRLYWYRQTLGQGPEFLTYFQNEAQLEKSRLLSDRFSAERPKGSFSTLEIQRTEQGDSAMYLCASSFPGNQPQHFGDGTRLSIL.